These T cell receptor beta chains were read from a single sample in a study of identical twins. MiXCR, applied by TCRdb to the 5' RACE reads, yields one record per CDR3 protein. The sample shows 400,000 to 600,000 distinct CDR3 sequences, around 22% of them seen only once. The same sample was also used in a study of yellow fever vaccine responses in identical twins.

Material: CD4+ T cells sorted from blood. All receptors derive from a woman younger than 35 in good health. Both conserved end residues are part of each CDR3. Fields, in order: J gene, D gene, V gene, clone size, CDR3 DNA, CDR3 protein. The D gene is left open where the match is weak. For some rows the clone size is stated as once, few or many, or as a class when expanded; others skip it.

TRBJ2-2 | . | TRBV12-3/TRBV12-4 | . | TGTGCCAGCAGTTTAGGGGTCTTCTTCGGGGAGCTGTTTTTT | CASSLGVFFGELFF
TRBJ2-2 | TRBD2 | TRBV29-1 | many | TGCAGCGTTACTAGCGGGGCGAGCACCGGGGAGCTGTTTTTT | CSVTSGASTGELFF
TRBJ2-5 | . | TRBV29-1 | . | TGCAGCGTTGACAGCAACCAAGAGACCCAGTACTTC | CSVDSNQETQYF
TRBJ1-2 | . | TRBV6-1 | few | TGTGCCAGCATTCAGGGATCCGGGGGCTCTGGCTACACCTTC | CASIQGSGGSGYTF
TRBJ2-1 | . | TRBV27 | few | TGTGCCAGCATTATCGGGTTAGCAGGCAACAATGAGCAGTTCTTC | CASIIGLAGNNEQFF
TRBJ2-1 | TRBD2 | TRBV9 | . | TGTGCCAGCAGCGCCCCGGGACTAGCGAATAAAGGGTACAATGAGCAGTTCTTC | CASSAPGLANKGYNEQFF
TRBJ2-3 | . | TRBV25-1 | . | TGTGCCAGCAGTGAAGTCGGTGCTAGCACAGATACGCAGTATTTT | CASSEVGASTDTQYF
TRBJ2-1 | . | TRBV6-1 | . | TGTGCCAGCAGACCTGGACACCTCATTTCCTACAATGAGCAGTTCTTC | CASRPGHLISYNEQFF
TRBJ2-1 | . | TRBV19 | few | TGTGCCAGTAGTATAGATAGTACCTTTACCTACAATGAGCAGTTCTTC | CASSIDSTFTYNEQFF
TRBJ2-3 | . | TRBV24-1 | few | TGTGCCACCAGTGATTTTGGGGTAACCACAGATACGCAGTATTTT | CATSDFGVTTDTQYF
TRBJ1-4 | TRBD1 | TRBV5-6 | . | TGTGCCAGCAGCTTGTATCAGGGGGTAGTGGAAAAACTGTTTTTT | CASSLYQGVVEKLFF
TRBJ2-7 | . | TRBV5-1 | few | TGCGCCAGCAGTTCGCGAGGGGACGTCGAGCAGTACTTC | CASSSRGDVEQYF
TRBJ2-1 | TRBD2 | TRBV18 | . | TGTGCCAGCTCACCACCGGGACTAGCGGGAGGGCTTGGCAATGAGCAGTTCTTC | CASSPPGLAGGLGNEQFF
TRBJ2-1 | TRBD1 | TRBV4-1 | few | TGCGCCAGCAGCCAGTACGTGGGACAGGGGAACAATGAGCAGTTCTTC | CASSQYVGQGNNEQFF
TRBJ2-6 | . | TRBV4-1 | few | TGCGCCAGCAGCCAAGAGTCTCCTTCCTCTGGGGCCAACGTCCTGACTTTC | CASSQESPSSGANVLTF
TRBJ2-3 | TRBD2 | TRBV5-1 | . | TGCGCCAGCAGTTTGGCCTCTAGCGGGAACACAGATACGCAGTATTTT | CASSLASSGNTDTQYF
TRBJ1-1 | . | TRBV28 | few | TGTGCCAGCAGTGTCAGGGTGGCGGGCACTGAAGCTTTCTTT | CASSVRVAGTEAFF
TRBJ2-7 | . | TRBV11-2 | . | TGTGCCAGCAGCACAGTCCGGGACGGATCCTACGAGCAGTACTTC | CASSTVRDGSYEQYF
TRBJ1-2 | . | TRBV6-1 | few | TGTGCCAGCAGTGACGACCGCGGGCAGCTAATAAACTATGGCTACACCTTC | CASSDDRGQLINYGYTF
TRBJ2-1 | . | TRBV6-2/TRBV6-3 | many | TGTGCCAGCAGTTTGGGTTGGAATGAGCAGTTCTTC | CASSLGWNEQFF
TRBJ2-4 | . | TRBV5-5 | . | TGTGCCAGCAGCTTATTGGACAGCTCAGGGGTTCAGTACTTC | CASSLLDSSGVQYF
TRBJ2-3 | TRBD2 | TRBV12-3/TRBV12-4 | few | TGTGCCAGCAGTCCTGGACTAGCGGTAGATACGCAGTATTTT | CASSPGLAVDTQYF
TRBJ2-1 | TRBD2 | TRBV28 | few | TGTGCCAGCAGTCGCCACTCGGGACTATACAATGAGCAGTTCTTC | CASSRHSGLYNEQFF
TRBJ2-7 | TRBD2 | TRBV3-1 | . | TGTGCCAGCAGCCCCCCCTTAGCGGGAGGGCCGAGGGAGCAGTACTTC | CASSPPLAGGPREQYF
TRBJ2-3 | . | TRBV12-3/TRBV12-4 | many | TGTGCCAGCAGTTTGAGTCTAGTTGGCACAGATACGCAGTATTTT | CASSLSLVGTDTQYF
TRBJ2-7 | . | TRBV7-6 | few | TGTGCCAGCAGCCCATCTGGGTTTGGATACGAGCAGTACTTC | CASSPSGFGYEQYF
TRBJ2-2 | TRBD1 | TRBV10-3 | . | TGTGCCCTACGCTTACAGGGGGCCGGGGAGCTGTTTTTT | CALRLQGAGELFF
TRBJ2-1 | . | TRBV28 | . | TGTGCCAGCAGTTTGGTCTGGAGGACTCCCCACGTTGGCTACAATGAGCAGTTCTTC | CASSLVWRTPHVGYNEQFF
TRBJ2-1 | . | TRBV21-1 | . | TGTGCCACCGACCTAGCGGGAGGGAGCCTATTC | CATDLAGGSLF
TRBJ1-1 | . | TRBV11-1 | . | TGTGCCAGCAGCTTTTGGTTGGGGGGAAGGGGGATGAACACTGAAGCTTTCTTT | CASSFWLGGRGMNTEAFF
TRBJ2-1 | TRBD1 | TRBV5-4 | . | TGTGCCAGCAGCCAGAAGGACAGGACCTACAATGAGCAGTTCTTC | CASSQKDRTYNEQFF
TRBJ1-1 | . | TRBV7-6 | . | TGTGCCAGCAGCTTAGCAAGGAACATGAACACTGAAGCTTTCTTT | CASSLARNMNTEAFF
TRBJ2-5 | TRBD1 | TRBV5-5 | . | TGTGCCAGCAGCTGGGGAAAAGGACAGGGAAGTCAAGAGACCCAGTACTTC | CASSWGKGQGSQETQYF
TRBJ1-1 | . | TRBV6-1 | . | TGTGCCAGCAGTGACGATATTACTGAAGCTTTCTTT | CASSDDITEAFF
TRBJ1-5 | . | TRBV28 | . | TGTGCCAGCAGTTTATTAGGGTTATTGGGCAATCAGCCCCAGCATTTT | CASSLLGLLGNQPQHF
TRBJ2-7 | TRBD1 | TRBV20-1 | . | TGCAGTGCTAGCAGGACAGGGGGCTTCTACGAGCAGTACTTC | CSASRTGGFYEQYF
TRBJ2-5 | . | TRBV27 | . | TGTGCCAGCAGACTAGGCCGGCTCGGCACGGAGACCCAGTACTTC | CASRLGRLGTETQYF
TRBJ2-5 | . | TRBV6-2/TRBV6-3 | once | TGTGCCAGCAGCCCCCGTTTGGGTAGCAGAGAGACCCAGTACTTC | CASSPRLGSRETQYF
TRBJ2-7 | . | TRBV5-1 | . | TGCGCCAGCAGCTTATCTACGGGTACTCGCTTCGAGCAGTACTTC | CASSLSTGTRFEQYF
TRBJ2-2 | TRBD1 | TRBV24-1 | few | TGTGCCACCAGTGATCTCCGTCCGGGACAGGGGCACACCGGGGAGCTGTTTTTT | CATSDLRPGQGHTGELFF
TRBJ1-4 | TRBD1 | TRBV7-2 | . | TGTGCCAGCAGCTTCAGACAGGGTCTTGAAAAACTGTTTTTT | CASSFRQGLEKLFF
TRBJ2-2 | TRBD2 | TRBV7-3 | . | TGTGCCAGCAGCTCCCTCTTAGCGGGAGCGGGGAACACCGGGGAGCTGTTTTTT | CASSSLLAGAGNTGELFF
TRBJ1-1 | . | TRBV19 | . | TGTGCCAGTAGTTTCCGGGGATCGAACACTGAAGCTTTCTTT | CASSFRGSNTEAFF
TRBJ2-2 | TRBD2 | TRBV6-1 | . | TGTGCCAGCAGTCTCCGGGGAGCGGGAGGCGGGGAGCTGTTTTTT | CASSLRGAGGGELFF
TRBJ1-1 | . | TRBV6-5 | . | TGTGCCAGCAGTTACACAGGAGGATACCCTGAAGCTTTCTTT | CASSYTGGYPEAFF
TRBJ2-7 | . | TRBV20-1 | few | TGCAGTGCTAGCCCGAGTTCCTCCTACGAGCAGTACTTC | CSASPSSSYEQYF
TRBJ1-2 | . | TRBV3-1 | few | TGTGCCAGCAGCCAAGATGGGCCCCAAAGGAGCCAGAGCGGCTACACCTTC | CASSQDGPQRSQSGYTF